This T cell receptor beta chain was documented in a study of Ad26.COV2.S vaccination and SARS-CoV-2 variants. Background on the study: Donor participated within the Ad26.COV2.S arm of the COV1001 trial. Intramuscular Ad26.COV2.S doses were given once or twice, 56 days apart. Points from the study as a whole: Quantification of TCR breadth and depth may have yielded underestimates of total T cell responses.

The treatment here: around 19 received Ad26.COV2.S at low or high dose, single or two shots; 5 received placebo; per-sample allocation not given. Sampling occurred on day 63 after the first vaccine or placebo injection. V was clipped by 4 bases and J by 0 bases, with 13 bases between them. In germline, CDR1 is SEHNR, CDR2 FQNEAQ (reference sequence). This CDR3 has 15 residues. Some clones are missing from TCRdb's copy, which holds only in-frame ones; the method was immunoSEQ multiplex PCR. The sample shows hundreds of thousands of clones, 75% to 90% of them seen only once. A note on this clone: Antigen unknown.

This clonotype was obtained from a person aged 18-65 years who received the Ad26.COV2.S COVID-19 vaccine or a placebo. The starting material was peripheral blood, obtained in a trial of Ad26.COV2.S vaccine versus placebo. The chain joins TRBV7-9 to TRBJ2-7; D is perhaps TRBD1 (6 bases). CDR3 sequence (DNA): TGTGCCAGCAGCTCGGACAGATCGAGCTCCTACGAGCAGTACTTC. Translation gives CASSSDRSSSYEQYF.